A selection of T cell receptor beta chains follows, all from one sample in a study of T cell changes during pregnancy in multiple sclerosis. Sequencing was performed with immunoSEQ multiplex PCR; in TCRdb, only in-frame clones are kept and a portion is missing. The sample lists about 46,000 clones, 93% seen once, with 3% to 4.5% in the top ten. Sequences were derived from CD8+ T cells from peripheral blood mononuclear cells, sampled after pregnancy. Receptor source: a female donor with multiple sclerosis, enrolled in a pregnancy study. Each CDR3 is given with its conserved first and last residue. Size is omitted from some rows. Given values are once, few, many or a class for expanded clones.

- TRBV7-9 CASSLTGTEYNEQFF
- TRBV11-2 CASSSLEFREQYF
- TRBV7-2 CASSLAQGYEQYF
- TRBV4-1 CASSTEVYNEQFF
- TRBV7-3 CASSPFPGELFF
once TRBV21-1 CASRTDREAFF
- TRBV2 CASSDWGPAQDTEAFF
- TRBV4-1 CASSQEPGISYEQYF
- TRBV7-9 CASSPRTALAPLHF
- TRBV5-1 CASSLAGVKMNTEAFF
- TRBV29-1 CSVGLAGSETQYF
- TRBV6-5 CASSPPQGGNSPLHF
- TRBV27 CASSLGGQVGQPQHF
- TRBV7-8 CASSPGYTGELFF
- TRBV9 CASTRGQNVLYNEQFF
once TRBV4-2 CASSQEGNNEQFF
- TRBV27 CASSLIGGGNQPQHF
- TRBV7-9 CASSKGIDTQYF
once TRBV21-1 CASSKGAGADVNSGANVLTF
- TRBV9 CASSVAGLANNEQFF
- TRBV27 CASSLSPGLRQPQHF
- TRBV9 CASSVAGTNEKLFF